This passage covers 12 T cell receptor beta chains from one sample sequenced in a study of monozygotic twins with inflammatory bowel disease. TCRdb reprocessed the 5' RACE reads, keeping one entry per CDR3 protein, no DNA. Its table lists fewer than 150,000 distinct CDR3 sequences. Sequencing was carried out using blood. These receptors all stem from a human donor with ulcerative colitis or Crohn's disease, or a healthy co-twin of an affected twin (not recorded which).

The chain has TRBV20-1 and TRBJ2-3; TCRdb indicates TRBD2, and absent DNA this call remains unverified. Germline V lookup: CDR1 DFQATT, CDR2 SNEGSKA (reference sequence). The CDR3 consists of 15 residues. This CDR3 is CSARDPGRGGDTQYF.

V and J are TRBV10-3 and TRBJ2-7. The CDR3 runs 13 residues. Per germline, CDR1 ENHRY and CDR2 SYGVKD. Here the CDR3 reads CAIRESGSYEQYF.

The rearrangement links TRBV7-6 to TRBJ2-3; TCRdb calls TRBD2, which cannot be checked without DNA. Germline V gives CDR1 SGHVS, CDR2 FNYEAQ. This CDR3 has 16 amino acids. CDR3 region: CASSRTSGGSGDTQYF.

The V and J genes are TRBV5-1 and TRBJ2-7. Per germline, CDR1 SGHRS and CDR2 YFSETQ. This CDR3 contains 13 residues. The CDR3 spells CASSLAGANEQYF.

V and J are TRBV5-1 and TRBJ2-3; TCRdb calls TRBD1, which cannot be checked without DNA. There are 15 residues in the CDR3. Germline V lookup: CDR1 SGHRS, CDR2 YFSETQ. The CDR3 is CASSLGVYATDTQYF.

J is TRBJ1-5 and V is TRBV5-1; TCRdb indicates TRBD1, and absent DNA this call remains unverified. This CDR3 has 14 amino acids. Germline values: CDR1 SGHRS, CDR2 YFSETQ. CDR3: CASSGSGGDQPQHF.

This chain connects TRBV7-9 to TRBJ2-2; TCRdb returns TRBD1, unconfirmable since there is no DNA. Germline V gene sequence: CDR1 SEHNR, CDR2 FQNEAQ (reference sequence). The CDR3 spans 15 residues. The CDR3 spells CASSGAWTNTGELFF.

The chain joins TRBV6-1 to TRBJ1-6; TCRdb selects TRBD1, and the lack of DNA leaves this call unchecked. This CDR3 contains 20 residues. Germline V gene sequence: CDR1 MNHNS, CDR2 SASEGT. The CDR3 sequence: CASSEAPSGTGSSYNSPLHF.

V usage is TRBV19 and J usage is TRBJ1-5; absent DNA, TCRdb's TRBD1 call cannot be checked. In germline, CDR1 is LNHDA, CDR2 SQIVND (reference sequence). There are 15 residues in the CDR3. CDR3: CASSIDTGLNQPQHF. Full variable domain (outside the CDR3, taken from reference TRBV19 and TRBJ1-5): DGGITQSPKYLFRKEGQNVTLSCEQNLNHDAMYWYRQDPGQGLRLIYYSQIVNDFQKGDIAEGYSVSREKKESFPLTVTSAQKNPTAFYLCASSIDTGLNQPQHFGDGTRLSIL.

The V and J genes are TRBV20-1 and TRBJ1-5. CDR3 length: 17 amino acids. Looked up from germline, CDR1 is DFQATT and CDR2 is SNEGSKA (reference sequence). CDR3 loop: CSAGSTEGGYSNQPQHF.

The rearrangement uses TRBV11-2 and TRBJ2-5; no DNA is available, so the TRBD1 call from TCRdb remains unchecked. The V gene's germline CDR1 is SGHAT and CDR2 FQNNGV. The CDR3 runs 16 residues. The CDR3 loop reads CASSSLPGQGSETQYF. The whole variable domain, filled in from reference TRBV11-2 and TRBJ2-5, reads EAGVAQSPRYKIIEKRQSVAFWCNPISGHATLYWYQQILGQGPKLLIQFQNNGVVDDSQLPKDRFSAERLKGVDSTLKIQPAKLEDSAVYLCASSSLPGQGSETQYFGPGTRLLVL.

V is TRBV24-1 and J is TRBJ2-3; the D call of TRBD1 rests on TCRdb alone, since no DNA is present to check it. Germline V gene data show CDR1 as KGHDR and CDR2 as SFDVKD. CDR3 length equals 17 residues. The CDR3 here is CATSDVSGTVSTDTQYF.